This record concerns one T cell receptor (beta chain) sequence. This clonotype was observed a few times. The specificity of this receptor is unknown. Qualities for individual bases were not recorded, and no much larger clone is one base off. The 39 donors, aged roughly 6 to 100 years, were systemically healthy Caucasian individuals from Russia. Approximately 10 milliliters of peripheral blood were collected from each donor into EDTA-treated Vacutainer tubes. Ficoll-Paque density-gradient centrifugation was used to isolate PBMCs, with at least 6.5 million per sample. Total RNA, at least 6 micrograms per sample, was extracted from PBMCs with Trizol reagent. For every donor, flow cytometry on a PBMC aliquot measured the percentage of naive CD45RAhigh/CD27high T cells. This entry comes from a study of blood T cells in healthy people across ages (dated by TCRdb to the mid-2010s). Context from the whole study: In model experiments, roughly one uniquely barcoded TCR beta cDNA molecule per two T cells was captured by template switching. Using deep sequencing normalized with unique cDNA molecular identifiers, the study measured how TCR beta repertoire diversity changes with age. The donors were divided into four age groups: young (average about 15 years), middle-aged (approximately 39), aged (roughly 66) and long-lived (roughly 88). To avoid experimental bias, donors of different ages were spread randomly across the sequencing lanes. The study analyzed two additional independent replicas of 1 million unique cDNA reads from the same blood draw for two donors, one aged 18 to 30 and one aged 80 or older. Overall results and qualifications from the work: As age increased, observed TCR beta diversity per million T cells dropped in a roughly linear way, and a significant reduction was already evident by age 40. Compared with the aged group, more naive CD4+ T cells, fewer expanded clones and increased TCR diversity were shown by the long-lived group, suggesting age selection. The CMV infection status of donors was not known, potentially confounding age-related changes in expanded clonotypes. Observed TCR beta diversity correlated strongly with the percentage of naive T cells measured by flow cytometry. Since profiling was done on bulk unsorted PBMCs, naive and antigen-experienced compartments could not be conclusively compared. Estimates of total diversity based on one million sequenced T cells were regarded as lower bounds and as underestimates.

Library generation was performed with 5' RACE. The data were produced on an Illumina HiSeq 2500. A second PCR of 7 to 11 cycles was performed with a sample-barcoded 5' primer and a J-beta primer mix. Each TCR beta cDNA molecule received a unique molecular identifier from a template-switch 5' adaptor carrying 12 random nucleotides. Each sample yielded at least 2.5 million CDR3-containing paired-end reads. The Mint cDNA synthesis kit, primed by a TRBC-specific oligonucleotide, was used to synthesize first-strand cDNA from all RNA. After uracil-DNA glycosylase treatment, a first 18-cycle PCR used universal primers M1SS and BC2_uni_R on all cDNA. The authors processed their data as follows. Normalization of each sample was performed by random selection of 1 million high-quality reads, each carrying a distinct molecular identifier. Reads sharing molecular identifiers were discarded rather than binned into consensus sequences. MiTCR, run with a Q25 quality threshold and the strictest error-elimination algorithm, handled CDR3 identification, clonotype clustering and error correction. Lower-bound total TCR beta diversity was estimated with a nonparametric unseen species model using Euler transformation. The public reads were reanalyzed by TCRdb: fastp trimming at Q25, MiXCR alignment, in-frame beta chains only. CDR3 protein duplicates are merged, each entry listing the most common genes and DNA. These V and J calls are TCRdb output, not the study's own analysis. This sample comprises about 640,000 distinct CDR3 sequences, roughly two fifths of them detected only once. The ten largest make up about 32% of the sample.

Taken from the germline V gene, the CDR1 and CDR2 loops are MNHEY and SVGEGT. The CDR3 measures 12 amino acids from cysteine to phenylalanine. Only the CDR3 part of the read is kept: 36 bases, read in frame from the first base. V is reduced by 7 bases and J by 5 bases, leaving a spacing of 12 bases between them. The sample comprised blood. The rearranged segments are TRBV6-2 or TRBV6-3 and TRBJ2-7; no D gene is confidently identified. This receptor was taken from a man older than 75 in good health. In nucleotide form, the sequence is TGTGCCAGCACCGATTTACCCAACGAGCAGTACTTC. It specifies CASTDLPNEQYF.